These T cell receptor beta chains were read from a single sample in a study of T cells of healthy individuals. TCRdb analysed the 5' RACE reads with MiXCR anew, one entry per CDR3 protein. Here the sample spans about 41,000 distinct CDR3 sequences, 4% to 5% being singletons. The receptor source for this set is a human donor in good health. The CDR3 runs from the conserved cysteine through the conserved F or W. D genes are given only for firm matches. Clone size appears in some rows only: once, few, many, or a class for an expanded clone.

TRBV30	-	TRBJ1-1	TRBD1	TGTGCCTGGGCCCGACAGGGAAGCACTGAAGCTTTCTTT	CAWARQGSTEAFF
TRBV11-2	many	TRBJ2-3	-	TGTGCCAGCAGCTCAGCTCTCGGCCAGAGAGATTATACGCAGTATTTT	CASSSALGQRDYTQYF
TRBV5-6	few	TRBJ1-5	-	TGTGCCAGCACCCTTAGGCAAGGCAATCAGCCCCAGCATTTT	CASTLRQGNQPQHF
TRBV4-1	-	TRBJ2-1	TRBD1	TGCGCCAGCAGCCCCCTACCCGGGACAGACAATGAGCAGTTCTTC	CASSPLPGTDNEQFF
TRBV19	many	TRBJ2-7	TRBD1	TGTGCCAGTAGTAGAGGCATCGGGACAGCCAACCCCTACGAGCAGTACTTC	CASSRGIGTANPYEQYF
TRBV19	-	TRBJ2-7	TRBD2	TGTGCCAGTAGTATAGGCCCTAGCGGACCTAACTACAATGAGCAGTACTTC	CASSIGPSGPNYNEQYF
TRBV5-1	many	TRBJ2-5	-	TGCGCCAGCAAAGTAGCGTCCAGCCAAGAGACCCAGTACTTC	CASKVASSQETQYF
TRBV5-4	many	TRBJ2-3	-	TGTGCCAGCAGCTTGGCCGGTTCGGATACGCAGTATTTT	CASSLAGSDTQYF
TRBV20-1	many	TRBJ1-2	-	TGCAGTGCTAGAGATTCAAGAGGGACCATGGCGTATGGCTACACCTTC	CSARDSRGTMAYGYTF
TRBV15	-	TRBJ2-1	-	TGTGCCACCAGCAGTCCAGGTGGGGGGCACAATGAGCAGTTCTTC	CATSSPGGGHNEQFF
TRBV7-2	many	TRBJ2-7	TRBD2	TGTGCCAGCAGCTTTAGTCGCGGGGGGGTTTACGAGCAGTACTTC	CASSFSRGGVYEQYF
TRBV3-1	few	TRBJ2-1	-	TGTGCCAGCAGCCAAGATCCCCGCAGGACATACAATGAGCAGTTCTTC	CASSQDPRRTYNEQFF
TRBV6-5	many	TRBJ1-6	-	TGTGCCAGCAGTTACGAGGGCTCCTATAATTCACCCCTCCACTTT	CASSYEGSYNSPLHF
TRBV20-1	many	TRBJ1-2	-	TGCAGTGCTCTAACCGGGCAGGGTAGCTATGGCTACACCTTC	CSALTGQGSYGYTF
TRBV2	-	TRBJ2-5	-	TGTGCCAGCAGTTACCTAGAGGGCGAGACCCAGTACTTC	CASSYLEGETQYF
TRBV5-1	few	TRBJ1-1	TRBD1	TGCGCCAGCAGCTTGGACCCCAGACAGGGAAACACTGAAGCTTTCTTT	CASSLDPRQGNTEAFF
TRBV6-1	-	TRBJ1-5	-	TGTGCCAGCGATGTAGGGGATCAGCCCCAGCATTTT	CASDVGDQPQHF
TRBV12-3/TRBV12-4	many	TRBJ1-1	-	TGTGCCAGCAGTGGGACGGTTGATGTGAACACTGAAGCTTTCTTT	CASSGTVDVNTEAFF
TRBV12-3/TRBV12-4	-	TRBJ2-2	-	TGTGTCAGCAGTTCCTTACGCAGGGAGCTGTTTTTT	CVSSSLRRELFF
TRBV14	many	TRBJ2-7	-	TGTGCCAGCAGCCGGAGTCCGGGAGTCCTCTACGAGCAGTACTTC	CASSRSPGVLYEQYF
TRBV28	many	TRBJ2-5	-	TGTGCCAGCAGTTTGGGTTTCCCAGCGCGACAATTCCAAGAGACCCAGTACTTC	CASSLGFPARQFQETQYF
TRBV4-1	many	TRBJ2-2	-	TGCGCCAGCAGCCAAGCGAAGGGGGGCCACAATAGGGGCACCGGGGAGCTGTTTTTT	CASSQAKGGHNRGTGELFF
TRBV5-1	-	TRBJ2-5	TRBD1	TGCGCCAGCAGCCCCCGGACAGGGCAAGAGACCCAGTACTTC	CASSPRTGQETQYF
TRBV27	few	TRBJ2-3	-	TGTGCCAGCAGTTGGGTAGCCACAGATACGCAGTATTTT	CASSWVATDTQYF
TRBV19	few	TRBJ1-5	-	TGTGCCAGTAGCGAAACAGGGCAGCCCCAGCATTTT	CASSETGQPQHF
TRBV6-5	many	TRBJ1-6	-	TGTGCCAGCAGTTACTCACGGGGAAGGCCCTCCTATAATTCACCCCTCCACTTT	CASSYSRGRPSYNSPLHF
TRBV12-3/TRBV12-4	many	TRBJ2-3	TRBD2	TGTGCCAGCAGTTCCAGCGGGGGGGCAAACTTGGGACCTAGCACAGATACGCAGTATTTT	CASSSSGGANLGPSTDTQYF
TRBV7-3	many	TRBJ1-1	-	TGTGCCAGCAGCTTAATTTGGAACACTGAAGCTTTCTTT	CASSLIWNTEAFF
TRBV29-1	few	TRBJ2-1	TRBD1	TGCAGCGCTTGGGACAGGGGGCTATACAATGAGCAGTTCTTC	CSAWDRGLYNEQFF
TRBV9	many	TRBJ2-7	-	TGTGCCAGCAGTACAACCGGACAGAGCTCTGGCGAGCAGTACTTC	CASSTTGQSSGEQYF
TRBV5-6	-	TRBJ1-1	-	TGTGCCAGCAGCTTCTCCTCCAGGGGCTCAACTGAAGCTTTCTTT	CASSFSSRGSTEAFF
TRBV20-1	many	TRBJ2-3	TRBD2	TGCAGTGACAAAAAGACTAGCGGGGGGATCGCTAGCACAGATACGCAGTATTTT	CSDKKTSGGIASTDTQYF
TRBV4-1	many	TRBJ1-1	-	TGCGCCAGCAGCCAAGTCCTTGATATTGAAGCTTTCTTT	CASSQVLDIEAFF
TRBV29-1	-	TRBJ2-1	-	TGCAGCGTTGTGAGACTAGTTGGCAATGAGCAGTTCTTC	CSVVRLVGNEQFF
TRBV7-8	many	TRBJ1-1	-	TGTGCCAGCAGCTCCTACAGGGTTATGACTAGGACTGAAGCTTTCTTT	CASSSYRVMTRTEAFF
TRBV12-3/TRBV12-4	many	TRBJ2-3	TRBD1	TGTGCCAGCAGTGAACAGGGGCAAGATACGCAGTATTTT	CASSEQGQDTQYF
TRBV6-5	-	TRBJ2-3	-	TGTGCCAGCATTCAGCAGGGCGGGAGCACAGATACGCAGTATTTT	CASIQQGGSTDTQYF
TRBV12-3/TRBV12-4	few	TRBJ2-3	TRBD2	TGTGCCAGCAGTTGGGGGGGAATGGGTACGCAGTATTTT	CASSWGGMGTQYF
TRBV6-2/TRBV6-3	few	TRBJ2-1	-	TGTGCCAGCAGTGCGTTCGGGACGATTAAAAGCTCCTACAATGAGCAGTTCTTC	CASSAFGTIKSSYNEQFF
TRBV5-1	-	TRBJ1-1	TRBD1	TGCGCCAGCAGCGAGACAGGGTTCACTGAAGCTTTCTTT	CASSETGFTEAFF
TRBV4-3	many	TRBJ2-3	TRBD2	TGCGCCAGCACGGCTAGACTAGCGGGAAGTACAGATACGCAGTATTTT	CASTARLAGSTDTQYF
TRBV12-3/TRBV12-4	-	TRBJ2-1	-	TGTGCCAGAAGTTTAAGGGCTCGGGTTAGGCGTGAGCAGTTCTTC	CARSLRARVRREQFF
TRBV12-3/TRBV12-4	many	TRBJ1-6	-	TGTGCCAGCAGTTTAACAGCCAATTCACCCCTCCACTTT	CASSLTANSPLHF
TRBV2	many	TRBJ1-6	TRBD1	TGTGCCAGCAGTGAAGCGCAGGGGGCTCGATCACCCCTCCACTTT	CASSEAQGARSPLHF
TRBV5-6	-	TRBJ1-5	-	TGTGCCAGCAGCTTGGCCGGCAATCAGCCCCAGCATTTT	CASSLAGNQPQHF
TRBV18	few	TRBJ1-1	-	TGTGCCAGCTCACCAGGGACGGTGAACACTGAAGCTTTCTTT	CASSPGTVNTEAFF
TRBV7-2	-	TRBJ2-3	-	TGTGCCAGCAGCTTAGGACAGAGCACAGATACGCAGTATTTT	CASSLGQSTDTQYF
TRBV30	many	TRBJ1-1	-	TGTGCCTGGAAAGAGGGGAATTTGCCTGAAGCTTTCTTT	CAWKEGNLPEAFF
TRBV24-1	many	TRBJ2-1	-	TGTGCCACCAGTGAGACAGAATACAATGAGCAGTTCTTC	CATSETEYNEQFF
TRBV11-3	few	TRBJ2-2	TRBD2	TGTGCCAGCAGCTTGGGACTAGCGGGAGCCCCCGGGGAGCTGTTTTTT	CASSLGLAGAPGELFF
TRBV6-5	-	TRBJ2-1	TRBD1	TGTGCCAGCAGTTCCGGGACAGGGGATTACAATGAGCAGATCTTC	CASSSGTGDYNEQIF
TRBV12-3/TRBV12-4	few	TRBJ1-1	-	TGTGCCAGCAGCCCCACAGGGTTCGACACTGAAGCTTTCTTT	CASSPTGFDTEAFF
TRBV14	many	TRBJ2-3	-	TGTGCCAGCAGCCAAGCTACGCAGTATTTT	CASSQATQYF
TRBV5-1	many	TRBJ2-7	TRBD1	TGCGCCAGCAGCTTACCCGGACAGGGATACGAGCAGTACTTC	CASSLPGQGYEQYF
TRBV6-2/TRBV6-3	many	TRBJ2-1	-	TGTGCCAGCAGTTACTTAGGGAGCTCCTACAATGAGCAGTTCTTC	CASSYLGSSYNEQFF
TRBV12-5	-	TRBJ1-1	TRBD1	TGTGCTAGTGGTTTGGTACTCCAGGGGGCGGCCACTGAAGCTTTCTTT	CASGLVLQGAATEAFF
TRBV14	few	TRBJ2-1	-	TGTGCCAGCAGCCAAGAAGCATTTAATGAGCAGTTCTTC	CASSQEAFNEQFF
TRBV24-1	few	TRBJ1-4	-	TGTGCCACCAGTGATTCGGGGTATGAAAAACTGTTTTTT	CATSDSGYEKLFF